Listed below are T cell receptor beta chains from one sample, sequenced in a study of CD8 T cells in Susac syndrome. TCRdb ran MiXCR on the immunoSEQ multiplex PCR reads and lists one entry per CDR3 protein. The sample shows 250,000 to 350,000 distinct CDR3 sequences, 70% to 90% of them seen only once. Material for sequencing was CD8+ T cells from PBMCs. These receptors were obtained from a human donor with multiple sclerosis. Each CDR3 is given with its conserved first and last residue. A D gene is named only where the DNA matches it firmly. Only some rows state a clone size, as once, few, many or a class for expanded clones.

abundance: .; v_gene: TRBV4-1; j_gene: TRBJ2-7; d_gene: .; CDR3nt: TGCGCCAGCAGTCTCGCTAGCGCGAGCTCCTACGAGCAGTACTTC; CDR3aa: CASSLASASSYEQYF
abundance: .; v_gene: TRBV5-1; j_gene: TRBJ2-1; d_gene: .; CDR3nt: TGCGCCAGCAGCTTAAGAAGGGGCAGGGATGAGCAGTTCTTC; CDR3aa: CASSLRRGRDEQFF
abundance: .; v_gene: TRBV9; j_gene: TRBJ2-2; d_gene: TRBD1; CDR3nt: TGTGCCGCCGGGACAGGGAACACCGGGGAGCTGTTTTTT; CDR3aa: CAAGTGNTGELFF
abundance: .; v_gene: TRBV6-1; j_gene: TRBJ2-7; d_gene: .; CDR3nt: TGTGCCAGCTATGTTTCACCAGGGAGGAACGAGCAGTACTTC; CDR3aa: CASYVSPGRNEQYF
abundance: .; v_gene: TRBV27; j_gene: TRBJ1-5; d_gene: TRBD1; CDR3nt: TGTGCCAGCAGTTCAAAGACAGGGAGACAGCCCCAGCATTTT; CDR3aa: CASSSKTGRQPQHF
abundance: once; v_gene: TRBV29-1; j_gene: TRBJ2-6; d_gene: .; CDR3nt: TGCAGCGTTGAAGAAAAGGAGGTTGGTGGGGCCAACGTCCTGACTTTC; CDR3aa: CSVEEKEVGGANVLTF
abundance: .; v_gene: TRBV10-3; j_gene: TRBJ2-2; d_gene: .; CDR3nt: TGTGCCATCAGTGCCGCCAGGGGCCTGCCCGGGGAGCTGTTTTTT; CDR3aa: CAISAARGLPGELFF
abundance: .; v_gene: TRBV12-3/TRBV12-4; j_gene: TRBJ2-5; d_gene: .; CDR3nt: TGTGCCAGCAGTCAGGATGTCAGGATAGAGACCCAGTACTTC; CDR3aa: CASSQDVRIETQYF
abundance: .; v_gene: TRBV30; j_gene: TRBJ1-2; d_gene: .; CDR3nt: TGTGCCTGGAGTGCGGCCAGGGGAGCTAACTATGGCTACACCTTC; CDR3aa: CAWSAARGANYGYTF
abundance: .; v_gene: TRBV30; j_gene: TRBJ2-7; d_gene: .; CDR3nt: TGTGCCTGGAGACAGACAGGCGAGCAGTACTTC; CDR3aa: CAWRQTGEQYF
abundance: .; v_gene: TRBV5-4; j_gene: TRBJ1-6; d_gene: .; CDR3nt: TGTGCCAGCAGCGTAACAGGGTTAAGTAATTCACCCCTCCACTTT; CDR3aa: CASSVTGLSNSPLHF
abundance: few; v_gene: TRBV7-2; j_gene: TRBJ2-1; d_gene: .; CDR3nt: TGTGCCAGCAGCTTAGTATTAGCGGACAATGAGCAGTTCTTC; CDR3aa: CASSLVLADNEQFF
abundance: .; v_gene: TRBV3-1; j_gene: TRBJ2-7; d_gene: .; CDR3nt: TGTGCCAGCAGCCAAGATAAGGGGACCTACGAGCAGTACTTC; CDR3aa: CASSQDKGTYEQYF
abundance: .; v_gene: TRBV6-1; j_gene: TRBJ2-3; d_gene: TRBD2; CDR3nt: TGTGCCAGCAGTGAAGTCGTGGCTAGCGGGAGCCGCACAGATACGCAGTATTTT; CDR3aa: CASSEVVASGSRTDTQYF
abundance: .; v_gene: TRBV27; j_gene: TRBJ1-5; d_gene: .; CDR3nt: TGTGCCAGCAGTTTTTTTGCGGGTACAGATCAGCCCCAGCATTTT; CDR3aa: CASSFFAGTDQPQHF
abundance: .; v_gene: TRBV27; j_gene: TRBJ1-4; d_gene: .; CDR3nt: TGTGCCAGCAGAAGGGGAGAGATTAATGAAAAACTGTTTTTT; CDR3aa: CASRRGEINEKLFF
abundance: .; v_gene: TRBV4-1; j_gene: TRBJ2-7; d_gene: .; CDR3nt: TGCGCCAGCAGCCCAGGGGTGTACTACGAGCAGTACTTC; CDR3aa: CASSPGVYYEQYF
abundance: .; v_gene: TRBV9; j_gene: TRBJ2-7; d_gene: TRBD2; CDR3nt: TGTGCCAGCAGCGTGGGCGGACTAGCGGGAGGCGAGCAGTACTTC; CDR3aa: CASSVGGLAGGEQYF
abundance: .; v_gene: TRBV7-8; j_gene: TRBJ2-7; d_gene: .; CDR3nt: TGTGCCAGCAGCCCAGACTGGACTTACGAGCAGTACTTC; CDR3aa: CASSPDWTYEQYF
abundance: .; v_gene: TRBV27; j_gene: TRBJ1-2; d_gene: .; CDR3nt: TGTGCCAGCAGTCCCTGGGGAAAGGACAGCGCGCGCTATGGCTACACCTTC; CDR3aa: CASSPWGKDSARYGYTF
abundance: .; v_gene: TRBV18; j_gene: TRBJ2-6; d_gene: .; CDR3nt: TGTGCCAGCTCACCACCTGGGGGCTCTGGGGCCAACGTCCTGATTTTC; CDR3aa: CASSPPGGSGANVLIF
abundance: few; v_gene: TRBV5-1; j_gene: TRBJ2-7; d_gene: TRBD1; CDR3nt: TGCGCCAGCAGCTTAGGGACAGGGCGGACCTACGAGCAGTACTTC; CDR3aa: CASSLGTGRTYEQYF
abundance: .; v_gene: TRBV20-1; j_gene: TRBJ2-1; d_gene: TRBD2; CDR3nt: TGCAGTGCCGCAAGCGGGGGACTCCGGAATGAGCAGTTCTTC; CDR3aa: CSAASGGLRNEQFF
abundance: .; v_gene: TRBV19; j_gene: TRBJ2-5; d_gene: .; CDR3nt: TGTGCCAGTAGTATAGCCGAAGGTATGGGGCAAGAGACCCAGTACTTC; CDR3aa: CASSIAEGMGQETQYF
abundance: .; v_gene: TRBV6-5; j_gene: TRBJ2-7; d_gene: TRBD1; CDR3nt: TGTGCCAGCAGTCCGACAGGGAAAGAGCAGTACTTC; CDR3aa: CASSPTGKEQYF
abundance: .; v_gene: TRBV28; j_gene: TRBJ2-5; d_gene: .; CDR3nt: TGTGCCAGCAGTTTAATTATCCTAGCTGGGACCCAGTACTTC; CDR3aa: CASSLIILAGTQYF
abundance: .; v_gene: TRBV12-5; j_gene: TRBJ2-2; d_gene: .; CDR3nt: TGTGCTAGTGGTTTGGTCCCCGGGAACTGGAACACCGGGGAGCTGTTTTTT; CDR3aa: CASGLVPGNWNTGELFF
abundance: .; v_gene: TRBV7-9; j_gene: TRBJ2-3; d_gene: .; CDR3nt: TGTGCCAGCTATGGGAGTTATAGCACAGATACGCAGTATTTT; CDR3aa: CASYGSYSTDTQYF
abundance: .; v_gene: TRBV4-2; j_gene: TRBJ2-2; d_gene: .; CDR3nt: TGTGCCAGCAGCCAAGGGCGACCTAACACCGGGGAGCTGTTTTTT; CDR3aa: CASSQGRPNTGELFF